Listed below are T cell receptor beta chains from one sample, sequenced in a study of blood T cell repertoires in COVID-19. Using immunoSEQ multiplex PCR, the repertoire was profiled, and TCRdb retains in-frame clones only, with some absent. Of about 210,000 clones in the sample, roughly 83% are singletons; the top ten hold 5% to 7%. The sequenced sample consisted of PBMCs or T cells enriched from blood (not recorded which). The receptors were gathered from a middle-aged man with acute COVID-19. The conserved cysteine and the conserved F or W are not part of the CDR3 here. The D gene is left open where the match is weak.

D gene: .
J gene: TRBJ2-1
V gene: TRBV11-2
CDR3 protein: ASSSRGYEQF

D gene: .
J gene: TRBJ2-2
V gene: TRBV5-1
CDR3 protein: ASSLGDLNRVGELF

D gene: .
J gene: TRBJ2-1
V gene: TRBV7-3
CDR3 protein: ASSLAPVDSDYNEQF

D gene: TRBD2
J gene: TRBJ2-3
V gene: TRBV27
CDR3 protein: ASSLYPSGATDTQY

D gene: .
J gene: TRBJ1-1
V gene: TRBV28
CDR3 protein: ASSSNMGRSRLTLEAF

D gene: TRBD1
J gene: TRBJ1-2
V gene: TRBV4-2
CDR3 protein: ASSPRQGEGYT

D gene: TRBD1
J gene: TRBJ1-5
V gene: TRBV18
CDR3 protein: ASLSGTEEPQH

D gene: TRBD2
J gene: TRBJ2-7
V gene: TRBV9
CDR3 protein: ASSTLAEFTYEQY

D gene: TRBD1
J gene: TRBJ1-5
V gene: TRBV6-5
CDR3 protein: ASSATGGNQPQH

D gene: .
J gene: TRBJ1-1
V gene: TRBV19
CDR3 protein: ASSIAGLAEAF

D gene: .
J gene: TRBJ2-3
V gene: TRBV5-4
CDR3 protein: ASSPLRTLGGKGSTDTQY

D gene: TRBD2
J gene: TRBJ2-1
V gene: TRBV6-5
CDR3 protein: ASSSSSAGEPL

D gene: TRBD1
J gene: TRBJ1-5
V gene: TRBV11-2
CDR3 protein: ASSSTGTGGQPQH

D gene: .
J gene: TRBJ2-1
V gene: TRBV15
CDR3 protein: ATSRTSSYNEQF

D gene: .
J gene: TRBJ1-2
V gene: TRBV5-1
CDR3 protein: ASSQDRITNYGYT

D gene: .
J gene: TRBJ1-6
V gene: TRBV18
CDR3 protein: ASSHALTEISPLH

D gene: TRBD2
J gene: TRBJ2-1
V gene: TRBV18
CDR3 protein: ASSSLLADYNEQF

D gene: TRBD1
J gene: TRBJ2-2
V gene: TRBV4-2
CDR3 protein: ASSQEGETGGVGELF

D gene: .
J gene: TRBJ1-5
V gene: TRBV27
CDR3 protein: ASSLVIGEGSNQPQH

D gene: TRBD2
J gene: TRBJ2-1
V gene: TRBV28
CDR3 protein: ASSSSGTFQF

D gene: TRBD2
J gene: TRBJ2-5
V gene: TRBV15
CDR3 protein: ATSRAGRGTQY

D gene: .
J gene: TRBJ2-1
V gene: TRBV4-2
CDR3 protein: ASSQSPTGVGNEQF

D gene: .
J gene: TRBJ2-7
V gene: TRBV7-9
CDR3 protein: ASSHKQAYEQY

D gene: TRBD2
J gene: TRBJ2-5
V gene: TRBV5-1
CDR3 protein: ASSLGLAAQETQY

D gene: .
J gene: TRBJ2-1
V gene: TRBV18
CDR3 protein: ASSRERDNEQF

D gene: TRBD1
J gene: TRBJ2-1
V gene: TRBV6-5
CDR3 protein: ASSLRGQGTGQF

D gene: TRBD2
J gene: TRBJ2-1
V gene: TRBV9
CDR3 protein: ASSVGETSGYNEQF

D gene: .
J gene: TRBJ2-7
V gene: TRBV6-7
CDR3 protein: ASSPPGGRVTYEQY

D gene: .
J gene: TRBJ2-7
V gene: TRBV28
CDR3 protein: ASGVGRGPPYEQY

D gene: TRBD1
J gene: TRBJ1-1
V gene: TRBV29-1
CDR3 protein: SVEGTGEAF

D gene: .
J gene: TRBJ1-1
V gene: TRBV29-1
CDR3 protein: SALRGNTEAF